One T cell receptor beta chain is described in this entry. Its antigen remains unknown. There were approximately 3,800 ng of total RNA used for each TCR library. No DNA is given; TCRdb re-called the 5' RACE reads and lists each CDR3 protein once. The sample holds under 130,000 distinct CDR3 sequences. The data stem from a study of monozygotic twins with inflammatory bowel disease. General observations from the study: IBD patients shared fewer clonotypes with other individuals than healthy twins, especially patients with disease activity signs.

The CDR3 has 13 amino acids. Germline CDR1 and CDR2: SGHTA and FQGTGA. J is TRBJ1-1 and V is TRBV7-3. Sequences were obtained from blood. This sequence originates from a human donor with ulcerative colitis or Crohn's disease, or a healthy co-twin of an affected twin (not recorded which). The CDR3 here is CASSSHLFTEAFF.